One sample yielded the 23 T cell receptor beta chains listed below, sequenced in a study of blood T cell repertoires in COVID-19. This table comes from immunoSEQ multiplex PCR, and its TCRdb copy is limited to in-frame clones, with some not included. The sample has about 200,000 clones; 70% to 90% are singletons. Sequencing was done on a sample of peripheral blood. The receptors stem from a man aged 60 to 69 with COVID-19, enrolled during active disease.

The V call is TRBV18, the J call TRBJ1-6; TRBD1 is a possible D gene (6 bases). V lost 2 bases, J lost 7 bases, and 9 bases lay in between. Germline V gene data show CDR1 as KGHSH and CDR2 as LQKENI. The CDR3 runs to 14 residues. CDR3 in amino acids: CASSPGGGNSPLHF. CDR3 coding DNA: TGTGCCAGCTCACCAGGGGGCGGGAATTCACCCCTCCACTTT.

V usage is TRBV18 and J usage is TRBJ2-7, with TRBD2 matching over 10 bases. Unmatched junction bases numbered 3, after V lost 4 bases and J lost 3 bases. The CDR3 covers 14 residues. Germline loops: CDR1 KGHSH, CDR2 LQKENI. The CDR3 here is CASSLGTSVYEQYF. As DNA, the CDR3 is TGTGCCAGCTCACTGGGGACTAGCGTCTACGAGCAGTACTTC.

This clone was seen more than once but under ten times. The chain employs TRBV24-1 and TRBJ1-2; 12 nucleotides line up with TRBD1. The germline V gene encodes CDR1 KGHDR and CDR2 SFDVKD. There are 15 residues in the CDR3. V lost 4 bases, J lost 6 bases, and 5 bases stayed unmatched. The CDR3 reads CATSEGTGGVDGYTF. The CDR3 DNA follows: TGTGCCACCAGTGAGGGGACAGGGGGCGTTGATGGCTACACCTTC.

The rearrangement links TRBV4-3 to TRBJ1-2; D is ambiguous. Germline V gives CDR1 LGHNA, CDR2 YSLEER. CDR3 size: 14 residues. Trimming took 0 bases from V and 8 from J, leaving 13 bases between them. CDR3 in amino acids: CASSQDMIPIGYTF. The CDR3 DNA sequence: TGCGCCAGCAGCCAAGATATGATACCTATCGGCTACACCTTC.

The rearrangement joins TRBV2 to TRBJ2-5, with D hard to call. Trimming shortened V by 6 bases and J by 3 bases, and 8 bases separated the two germline ends. The CDR3 is made up of 12 amino acids. Germline CDR1 reads SNHLY; CDR2 reads FYNNEI. CDR3 sequence reads: CASSPVEETQYF. CDR3 nucleotide sequence: TGTGCCAGCAGCCCGGTCGAAGAGACCCAGTACTTC.

For the CDR3, the DNA is TGTGCCAGCAGCCCCCATGGGCGGGAGGGTGAAGATACGCAGTATTTT. Amino acids: CASSPHGREGEDTQYF. V gene TRBV7-3 combines with J gene TRBJ2-3, with 9 bases lining up with TRBD2. V shed 5 bases and J 5 bases; nucleotides not matched to a gene: 11. The length of the CDR3 is 16 residues. The germline V gene encodes CDR1 SGHTA and CDR2 FQGTGA.

This clone was found once. The V and J genes are TRBV6-5 and TRBJ1-2; the D gene is possibly TRBD1 (5 bases). This CDR3 has 13 residues. Deletions cut 7 bases from V and 3 bases from J, with 12 bases between. The germline gives CDR1 MNHEY, CDR2 SVGAGI. CDR3 sequence: CASKPGNDYGYTF. The CDR3 DNA sequence: TGTGCCAGCAAGCCAGGGAATGACTATGGCTACACCTTC.

The chain combines TRBV4-1 with TRBJ2-7; 11 bases map to TRBD2. Germline CDR1 is MGHRA and CDR2 is YSYEKL. The CDR3 covers 18 residues. V was clipped by 4 bases and J by 4 bases; unmatched bases: 15. The CDR3 is CASSLGKLAGEPEYEQYF. CDR3 in DNA: TGCGCCAGCAGCCTAGGAAAACTAGCGGGAGAACCGGAGTACGAGCAGTACTTC.

V gene TRBV29-1 combines with J gene TRBJ2-5; D possibly corresponds to TRBD1 (6 bases). Germline V lookup: CDR1 SQVTM, CDR2 ANQGSEA. The CDR3 has 13 amino acids. Trimming stripped 4 bases from V and 7 bases from J, with 16 bases between. The CDR3 spells CSVVVRARGTQYF. In DNA, the CDR3 is TGCAGCGTTGTTGTCCGGGCCAGGGGGACCCAGTACTTC.

With regard to this clone: Other DNA sequences from this sample encode an identical CDR3 as well. The chain uses TRBV25-1 and TRBJ1-5, with TRBD1 as a possible D gene (6 bases). Trimming pared 3 bases from V and 3 bases from J, leaving 9 bases between. The length of the CDR3 is 14 residues. CDR1 MGHDK and CDR2 SYGVNS come from the germline V gene. The CDR3 DNA is TGTGCCAGCAGTGAGACAGGTTTCAATCAGCCCCAGCATTTT. It specifies CASSETGFNQPQHF.

V gene TRBV10-1 combines with J gene TRBJ2-1; TRBD1 is a possible D gene (5 bases). Germline V gene sequence: CDR1 WNHNN, CDR2 SYGVQD (reference sequence). This CDR3 region has 14 residues. Deletions cut 3 bases from V and 2 bases from J, with 8 bases between. The CDR3 protein is CASSEGATYNEQFF. CDR3 DNA: TGCGCCAGCAGTGAAGGGGCCACCTACAATGAGCAGTTCTTC.

This rearrangement joins TRBV18 to TRBJ2-7, with TRBD2 identical over 7 bases. In germline, CDR1 is KGHSH, CDR2 LQKENI. V was clipped by 4 bases and J by 3 bases; unmatched bases: 6. The CDR3 has 14 amino acids. DNA of the CDR3: TGTGCCAGCTCACTTGGGACTACCAACTACGAGCAGTACTTC. Translation: CASSLGTTNYEQYF.

The chain employs TRBV27 and TRBJ2-4; 7 bases are shared with TRBD1. Germline lookup yields CDR1 MNHEY and CDR2 SMNVEV (reference sequence). The CDR3 runs 13 residues. With 10 bases clipped from V and 2 bases from J, the junction kept 5 bases outside the gene matches. The CDR3 sequence is CATLDRSKNIQYF. CDR3 sequence (DNA): TGTGCCACCTTGGACAGGTCCAAAAACATTCAGTACTTC.

The rearrangement uses TRBV9 and TRBJ2-3; no firm D call. V was pared by 3 bases and J by 3 bases, with 11 bases between. CDR3 size: 14 residues. Per germline, CDR1 SGDLS and CDR2 YYNGEE. The CDR3 DNA sequence: TGTGCCAGCAGCGGAGGTGGTTGGACAGATACGCAGTATTTT. Amino acids: CASSGGGWTDTQYF.

The chain links TRBV24-1 to TRBJ2-2; 7 nucleotides line up with TRBD1. V was clipped by 5 bases and J by 0 bases; unmatched bases: 17. The CDR3 has 20 residues. CDR1 KGHDR and CDR2 SFDVKD come from the germline V gene. The CDR3: CATSVARTGSTIANTGELFF. Written as DNA, the CDR3 is TGTGCCACCAGTGTTGCCCGGACAGGTTCAACAATCGCGAACACCGGGGAGCTGTTTTTT.

This sequence joins TRBV9 and TRBJ2-7, with 7 bases identical to TRBD2. The CDR3 spans 14 residues. Germline V gives CDR1 SGDLS, CDR2 YYNGEE. The V gene end was trimmed by 4 bases and the J gene end by 2 bases; junction bases not matched to a gene: 6. The DNA of the CDR3 is TGTGCCAGCAGCCCCCGTGGGACTACCTACGAGCAGTACTTC. Amino acids: CASSPRGTTYEQYF.

The J gene is TRBJ2-7, the V gene TRBV13, with D hard to call. Trimming took 1 base from V and 0 from J, leaving 7 bases between them. The CDR3 extends over 14 amino acids. Looked up from germline, CDR1 is PRHDT and CDR2 is FYEKMQ (reference sequence). The CDR3 nucleotides read TGTGCCAGCAGCTTAGACGAGAACTCCTACGAGCAGTACTTC. It codes for CASSLDENSYEQYF.

The gene calls are TRBV6-2 or TRBV6-3 and TRBJ2-7; 8 nucleotides agree with TRBD1. The junction had 9 bases not matched to a gene; V was cut back by 2 bases and J by 3 bases. The germline V gene has CDR1 MNHEY and CDR2 SVGEGT. The CDR3 runs to 16 residues. The CDR3 sequence: CASSYPAGGIYYEQYF. The CDR3 DNA follows: TGTGCCAGCAGTTACCCGGCAGGGGGCATTTACTACGAGCAGTACTTC.

This sequence joins TRBV6-5 and TRBJ1-4; D remains ambiguous. V dropped 2 bases and J dropped 5 bases, with 9 bases sitting between them. The CDR3 runs 14 residues. Germline V gives CDR1 MNHEY, CDR2 SVGAGI. The CDR3 DNA reads TGTGCCAGCAGTTACAGCCCACGGAATGAAAAACTGTTTTTT. Translation: CASSYSPRNEKLFF.

The gene calls are TRBV7-2 and TRBJ1-1; 7 bases align to TRBD1. CDR1 is SGHTA, CDR2 FQGNSA, per germline. Trimming cost V 5 bases and J 0 bases; bases outside gene matches: 9. This CDR3 is built from 16 residues. The CDR3 bases are TGTGCCAGCAGCCCCCGCATGGGACAGATGAACACTGAAGCTTTCTTT. The encoded protein is CASSPRMGQMNTEAFF.

The rearrangement links TRBV7-9 to TRBJ2-7, with 15 bases lining up with TRBD2. This CDR3 is 19 amino acids long. Germline-derived CDR1 and CDR2 are SEHNR and FQNEAQ (reference sequence). The J segment lost 3 bases and the V segment lost 5 bases, leaving 14 bases of the junction unmatched. This chain's CDR3 is CASSASPGLAGGRVYEQYF. CDR3 DNA: TGTGCCAGCAGCGCGTCACCGGGACTAGCGGGAGGTAGAGTCTACGAGCAGTACTTC.

This chain connects TRBV11-2 to TRBJ2-7; possibly TRBD2 for D (6 bases). Trimming shortened V by 1 base and J by 3 bases, and 19 bases separated the two germline ends. Germline-derived CDR1 and CDR2 are SGHAT and FQNNGV. This CDR3 spans 17 amino acids. The CDR3 nucleotides are TGTGCCAGCAGCTTAGCTTGGGGGGAGGCAGGGAACTACGAGCAGTACTTC. Amino acids: CASSLAWGEAGNYEQYF.

The rearrangement joins TRBV11-2 to TRBJ2-7; tentative D call: TRBD1 (6 bases). There are 13 residues in the CDR3. Looked up from germline, CDR1 is SGHAT and CDR2 is FQNNGV. V lost 1 base and J lost 6, with 10 bases in between. In DNA form, the CDR3 reads TGTGCCAGCAGCTTAGTTCCAGGGGTCGAGCAGTACTTC. Translating gives CASSLVPGVEQYF.